One sample yielded the 6 T cell receptor beta chains listed below, sequenced in a study of blood T cell repertoires in COVID-19. Assay: immunoSEQ multiplex PCR; the TCRdb copy retains only in-frame clones and omits some. The data show approximately 100,000 clones, roughly nine tenths seen once. Sequencing input: peripheral blood. The receptors were gathered from a man aged 60-69 years with acute or convalescent COVID-19.

This sequence joins TRBV10-3 and TRBJ2-2; TRBD1 aligns across 7 bases. This CDR3 is 14 amino acids long. V lost 8 bases to trimming and J lost 2 bases; unmatched junction nucleotides: 5. Germline V gene sequence: CDR1 ENHRY, CDR2 SYGVKD. The DNA for the CDR3 is TGTGCCATCGCCGGGACAGCCAACACCGGGGAGCTGTTTTTT. Encoded protein: CAIAGTANTGELFF.

The chain has TRBV5-4 and TRBJ1-2; 7 bases fit TRBD1. This CDR3 has 15 amino acids. J lost 0 bases, V lost 0 bases, and 2 bases had no gene match. Germline V lookup: CDR1 SGHNT, CDR2 YYREEE (reference sequence). The CDR3 DNA sequence: TGTGCCAGCAGCTTGGGAGGGACAGCTAACTATGGCTACACCTTC. Translating gives CASSLGGTANYGYTF.

V and J are TRBV5-1 and TRBJ1-1; 8 bases align to TRBD1. The ends lost 4 bases at V and 0 bases at J; junction bases unmatched: 8. The CDR3 spans 16 residues. The germline gives CDR1 SGHRS, CDR2 YFSETQ. The CDR3 protein is CASSPLPGGLNTEAFF. DNA of the CDR3: TGCGCCAGCAGCCCTCTCCCAGGGGGCCTGAACACTGAAGCTTTCTTT.

The rearrangement uses TRBV6-5 and TRBJ2-2, with D possibly being TRBD1 (5 bases). Trimming removed 2 bases from V and 2 bases from J, with 9 bases in between. CDR1 and CDR2 (germline): MNHEY, SVGAGI. CDR3 length: 15 amino acids. The CDR3 here is CASSYLGQNTGELFF. CDR3 in DNA: TGTGCCAGCAGTTACCTAGGACAAAACACCGGGGAGCTGTTTTTT.

The CDR3 spells CASSTGFEAFF. In nucleotides, the CDR3 is TGTGCCAGCAGCACAGGGTTTGAAGCTTTCTTT. The chain employs TRBV3-1 (or the pseudogene TRBV3-2) and TRBJ1-1, with TRBD1 as a possible D gene (6 bases). Germline V gene lookup returns CDR1 LGHDT and CDR2 YNNKEL (reference sequence). The CDR3 contains 11 residues. Trimming stripped 5 bases from V and 7 bases from J, with 8 bases between.

The chain has TRBV10-3 and TRBJ1-3, with D possibly TRBD1 on 5 matching bases. The V and J ends lost 2 bases and 2 bases respectively, with 10 bases between them. Germline values: CDR1 ENHRY, CDR2 SYGVKD. The CDR3 sequence is 15 residues long. CDR3 bases: TGTGCCATCAGTGAGAGGGCAGGGCCTGGAAACACCATATATTTT. This encodes CAISERAGPGNTIYF.